Listed here is a single TCR beta chain. The DNA is left out, because the CDR3 cannot be placed on it with certainty; the CDR3 is given as TCRdb lists it. TCRdb called the RT-PCR reads again in MiXCR, with one record for every CDR3 protein. The profile covers about 680,000 distinct CDR3 sequences, with approximately 15% appearing a single time and roughly 3.9% taken by the ten largest. Sequenced material: memory CD4+ T cells from blood. The receptor was derived from a female donor in good health, serving as a healthy control.

CDR3: CSALFGQTTQYFGYTF. The chain recombines TRBV20-1 with TRBJ1-2. Both ends counted, the CDR3 spans 16 residues. The germline CDR1 and CDR2 sequences are DFQATT and SNEGSKA (reference sequence).